These 22 T cell receptor beta chains were all obtained from the same sample, sequenced in a study of Ad26.COV2.S vaccination and SARS-CoV-2 variants. Libraries were prepared by immunoSEQ multiplex PCR; TCRdb keeps only in-frame clonotypes and omits some of them. The sample comprises a few hundred thousand clones, around 87% of which are singletons, and around 3.5% rests with the top ten. As to treatment: 15 to 20 received Ad26.COV2.S at low or high dose, single or two shots; about 5 received placebo; per-sample allocation not given. Vaccine and placebo recipients were sampled on day 63 after the first injection. The sample here was peripheral blood, taken in a trial of Ad26.COV2.S vaccine versus placebo. These receptors were taken from a person between 18 and 65 years old who received the Ad26.COV2.S COVID-19 vaccine or a placebo.

This chain joins TRBV3-1 (or the pseudogene TRBV3-2) and TRBJ1-4; no definite D call. The CDR3 length is 11 residues. Trimming took 1 base from V and 8 from J, leaving 2 bases between them. Germline V gene data show CDR1 as LGHDT and CDR2 as YNNKEL (reference sequence). The CDR3 here is CASSQGEKLFF. CDR3 in DNA: TGTGCCAGCAGCCAAGGGGAAAAACTGTTTTTT.

The chain employs TRBV4-1 and TRBJ2-7, with a weak D call TRBD1 (5 bases). CDR1 is MGHRA, CDR2 YSYEKL, per germline. The CDR3 has 15 amino acids. Between the trimmed V and J ends, which lost 1 base and 0 bases, there was a span of 10 bases. CDR3 in DNA: TGCGCCAGCAGCCAAGCTGCAGGGTACTCCTACGAGCAGTACTTC. It is translated as CASSQAAGYSYEQYF.

This clone appeared a single time. The chain employs TRBV18 and TRBJ1-1; possible D gene TRBD1, 5 bases. CDR3 length equals 16 residues. CDR1 KGHSH and CDR2 LQKENI come from the germline V gene. Trimming left V 3 bases short and J 3 bases short, with 17 bases between. The CDR3 DNA reads as TGTGCCAGCTCACCGACGCTGCAGGGAGGCGACACTGAAGCTTTCTTT. It is translated as CASSPTLQGGDTEAFF.

The chain recombines TRBV5-1 with TRBJ2-7, with TRBD2 matching over 13 bases. The germline V gene encodes CDR1 SGHRS and CDR2 YFSETQ. Trimming cost V 4 bases and J 2 bases; bases outside gene matches: 3. The CDR3 is 15 amino acids. As DNA, the CDR3 is TGCGCCAGCAGCATCGGACTAGCGGGGGCCTACGAGCAGTACTTC. Encoded protein: CASSIGLAGAYEQYF.

V is TRBV13 and J is TRBJ1-5; TRBD1 matches 8 bases. V lost 1 base to trimming and J lost 5 bases; unmatched junction nucleotides: 7. Germline loops: CDR1 PRHDT, CDR2 FYEKMQ (reference sequence). This CDR3 has 16 amino acids. In nucleotides, the CDR3 is TGTGCCAGCAGCTTAGCATCCGGGACAGGTGATCAGCCCCAGCATTTT. Residues: CASSLASGTGDQPQHF.

The chain recombines TRBV19 with TRBJ1-1; no definite D call. The V end was cut by 1 base, the J end by 1 base, with 7 bases between. The CDR3 has 14 residues. Germline values: CDR1 LNHDA, CDR2 SQIVND (reference sequence). CDR3 sequence reads: CASSIGLRNTEAFF. The CDR3 DNA reads as TGTGCCAGTAGTATAGGACTGAGGAACACTGAAGCTTTCTTT. Drawing the rest from reference TRBV19 and TRBJ1-1, the complete variable domain is DGGITQSPKYLFRKEGQNVTLSCEQNLNHDAMYWYRQDPGQGLRLIYYSQIVNDFQKGDIAEGYSVSREKKESFPLTVTSAQKNPTAFYLCASSIGLRNTEAFFGQGTRLTVV.

The genes are TRBV5-5 and TRBJ2-3; D not resolved. Germline V gene data show CDR1 as SGHKS and CDR2 as YYEKEE (reference sequence). V lost 0 bases and J 1 base, leaving 12 bases between the germline ends. This CDR3 contains 16 residues. As DNA, the CDR3 is TGTGCCAGCAGCTTGGTTAGGTTGGGTGGCACAGATACGCAGTATTTT. It translates to CASSLVRLGGTDTQYF.

The chain employs TRBV7-9 and TRBJ2-7, with unresolved D. Germline CDR1 SEHNR, CDR2 FQNEAQ (reference sequence). Trimming shortened V by 5 bases and J by 5 bases, and 13 bases separated the two germline ends. This CDR3 contains 13 residues. This CDR3 reads CASSQSLRNEQYF. The CDR3 DNA follows: TGTGCCAGCAGCCAAAGCCTCAGGAACGAGCAGTACTTC.

V is TRBV18 and J is TRBJ2-2, with TRBD1 matching over 10 bases. Per the germline V gene, CDR1 is KGHSH and CDR2 is LQKENI. V lost 5 bases and J lost 5; bases outside the gene matches: 11. The CDR3 is 17 residues long. CDR3 region: CASSERTGTGETGELFF. CDR3 DNA: TGTGCCAGCTCAGAAAGAACCGGGACAGGGGAGACCGGGGAGCTGTTTTTT.

The genes are TRBV9 and TRBJ2-2; 7 positions match TRBD2. The CDR3 is 16 residues long. The V gene's germline CDR1 is SGDLS and CDR2 YYNGEE. Losses at the gene ends were 0 bases for V and 4 bases for J; bases not matched to a gene: 6. The DNA of the CDR3 is TGTGCCAGCAGCGTAGCTGCGGGGGTGACCACCGGGGAGCTGTTTTTT. Its protein is CASSVAAGVTTGELFF.

The rearrangement joins TRBV7-2 to TRBJ1-3; possibly TRBD1 for D (6 bases). V lost 5 bases to trimming and J lost 2 bases, with 13 bases between them. The CDR3 is 15 amino acids. Per the germline V gene, CDR1 is SGHTA and CDR2 is FQGNSA. The CDR3 nucleotides read TGTGCCAGCAGCGCATCTGGGACACCTGGAAACACCATATATTTT. Protein: CASSASGTPGNTIYF.

Only one count was recorded for this clone. The rearrangement joins TRBV30 to TRBJ2-1; 7 bases are shared with TRBD1. The V gene's germline CDR1 is GTSNPN and CDR2 SVGIG (reference sequence). The CDR3 length is 17 residues. J gave up 9 bases and V 7 bases, and 24 bases lay outside the gene matches. As DNA, the CDR3 is TGTGCCTCCCGTTTGGGGGCAGGGGGTGCGATATGGGGTGAGCAGTTCTTC. This sequence encodes CASRLGAGGAIWGEQFF.

This chain's CDR3 is CASSPRVPGGEQYF. The CDR3 nucleotides are TGTGCCAGCAGCCCCCGGGTCCCAGGGGGGGAGCAGTACTTC. The chain recombines TRBV7-9 with TRBJ2-7; D is perhaps TRBD1 (7 bases). The CDR3 extends over 14 amino acids. Between the trimmed V and J ends, which lost 5 bases and 7 bases, there was a span of 18 bases. The germline V gene encodes CDR1 SEHNR and CDR2 FQNEAQ (reference sequence).

The chain joins TRBV9 to TRBJ1-1; TRBD1 matches 8 bases. The CDR3 is 15 amino acids. V shed 0 bases, J shed 9 bases, and the junction held 10 bases outside the gene matches. Germline CDR1 is SGDLS and CDR2 is YYNGEE. Here the CDR3 DNA reads TGTGCCAGCAGCGTAGCGCCGGGACAGGACACCCAAGCTTTCTTT. It specifies CASSVAPGQDTQAFF.

The rearrangement uses TRBV7-2 and TRBJ2-3; no reliable D call. Germline assignment: CDR1 SGHTA and CDR2 FQGNSA. This CDR3 spans 14 amino acids. Trimming removed 5 bases at V and 1 base at J, with 10 bases between. The CDR3 DNA sequence: TGTGCCAGCAGCCCCCTCGGGCGCACAGATACGCAGTATTTT. Protein: CASSPLGRTDTQYF.

This clone was recorded a few times. The chain joins TRBV5-6 to TRBJ1-5; D not resolved. The ends were cut back, 6 bases at V and 2 bases at J, with 15 bases in the middle. The CDR3 contains 15 residues. Germline assignment: CDR1 SGHDT and CDR2 YYEEEE. As DNA, the CDR3 is TGTGCCAGCAATCTCGGGGTTGGCGGCAATCAGCCCCAGCATTTT. Its translation: CASNLGVGGNQPQHF.

J is TRBJ2-7 and V is TRBV2, with 10 nucleotides matching TRBD2. The V gene's germline CDR1 is SNHLY and CDR2 FYNNEI. This CDR3 region has 13 residues. Trimming took 8 bases from V and 11 from J; bases not matched to a gene: 12. The CDR3 sequence is CASRGASGGQKYF. CDR3 coding DNA: TGTGCCAGCCGGGGAGCTAGCGGGGGCCAAAAGTACTTC.

The chain carries TRBV5-1 and TRBJ1-4; D may be TRBD1 (6 bases). Germline V CDR1 and CDR2: SGHRS, YFSETQ. Trimming cost V 0 bases and J 14 bases, with 17 bases left between them. The CDR3 totals 14 residues. The CDR3 DNA sequence: TGCGCCAGCAGCTTGGGGACAGTGACCCCGGGGCTGTTTTTT. This encodes CASSLGTVTPGLFF.

The CDR3 loop reads CASSPVPTATYEQYF. The DNA for the CDR3 is TGTGCCAGCAGCCCAGTCCCAACAGCAACCTACGAGCAGTACTTC. The V gene is TRBV5-5, the J gene TRBJ2-7; D ambiguous. V was shortened by 4 bases and J by 2 bases, with 16 bases between the two germline ends. The CDR3 contains 15 residues. Germline-derived CDR1 and CDR2 are SGHKS and YYEKEE (reference sequence).

This chain joins TRBV11-3 and TRBJ1-2; a possible D gene is TRBD1 (6 bases). Per germline, CDR1 SGHNT and CDR2 YENEEA. This CDR3 has 14 residues. Trimming removed 7 bases at V and 5 bases at J, with 17 bases between. The CDR3 loop reads CASTPSRGRYGYTF. The CDR3 DNA follows: TGTGCCAGCACCCCCAGCAGGGGTCGTTATGGCTACACCTTC. The full variable domain, with the rest looked up from reference TRBV11-3 and TRBJ1-2, is EAGVVQSPRYKIIEKKQPVAFWCNPISGHNTLYWYLQNLGQGPELLIRYENEEAVDDSQLPKDRFSAERLKGVDSTLKIQPAELGDSAVYLCASTPSRGRYGYTFGSGTRLTVV.

This clone appeared a single time. The chain joins TRBV4-2 to TRBJ2-7, with TRBD1 as a possible D gene (6 bases). The germline V gene has CDR1 LGHNA and CDR2 YNFKEQ. The CDR3 spans 15 residues. Trimming removed 1 base from V and 2 bases from J, with 12 bases in between. CDR3 sequence reads: CASSQGGRTAYEQYF. The CDR3 nucleotides are TGTGCCAGCAGCCAAGGTGGACGGACAGCCTACGAGCAGTACTTC.

The chain links TRBV12-3 or TRBV12-4 to TRBJ1-1; possibly TRBD1 for D (6 bases). The V gene lost 2 bases and the J gene lost 6 bases, with 7 bases spanning the gap. This CDR3 contains 12 residues. CDR3 sequence: CASSLRGPEAFF. As DNA, the CDR3 is TGTGCCAGCAGTTTACGGGGGCCTGAAGCTTTCTTT.